This TCR beta chain comes out of a study of T cells after somatic rescue of genetic block. The ends were cut back, 1 base at V and 1 base at J, with 9 bases in the middle. The CDR3 totals 15 residues. Germline V gives CDR1 SGHTA, CDR2 FQGNSA. Data came from immunoSEQ multiplex PCR; TCRdb stores just in-frame clones and leaves some out. Among 65,000 to 70,000 clones, around 90% were seen once, and the ten largest hold about 2.9%. Input material: peripheral blood mononuclear cells (PBMCs). The rearrangement joins TRBV7-2 to TRBJ2-3; D call uncertain. This receptor was taken from a man aged 35 to 55. This CDR3 is CASSLDLQRTDTQYF. CDR3 in DNA: TGTGCCAGCAGCTTAGATCTCCAGCGCACAGATACGCAGTATTTT.